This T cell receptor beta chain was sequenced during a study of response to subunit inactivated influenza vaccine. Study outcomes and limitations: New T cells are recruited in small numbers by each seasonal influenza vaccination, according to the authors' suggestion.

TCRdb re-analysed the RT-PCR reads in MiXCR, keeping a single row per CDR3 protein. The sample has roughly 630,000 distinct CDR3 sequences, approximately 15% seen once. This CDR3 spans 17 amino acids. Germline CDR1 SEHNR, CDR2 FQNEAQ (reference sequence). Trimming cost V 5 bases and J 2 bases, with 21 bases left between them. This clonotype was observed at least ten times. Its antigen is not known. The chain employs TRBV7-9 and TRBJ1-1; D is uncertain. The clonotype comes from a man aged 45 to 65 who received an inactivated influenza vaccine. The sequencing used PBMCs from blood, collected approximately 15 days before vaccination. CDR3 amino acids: CASSLLGYPRLNTEAFF. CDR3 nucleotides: TGTGCCAGCAGCCTCCTCGGGTACCCTCGCCTTAACACTGAAGCTTTCTTT. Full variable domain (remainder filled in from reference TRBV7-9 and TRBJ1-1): DTGVSQNPRHKITKRGQNVTFRCDPISEHNRLYWYRQTLGQGPEFLTYFQNEAQLEKSRLLSDRFSAERPKGSFSTLEIQRTEQGDSAMYLCASSLLGYPRLNTEAFFGQGTRLTVV.